This T cell receptor beta chain was recorded in a study of blood T cell repertoires in COVID-19. Study-level information: T cells, B-cell-depleted T cells, or PBMCs provided the cDNA or gDNA that served as material.

Per the germline V gene, CDR1 is ENHRY and CDR2 is SYGVKD. V lost 5 bases, J lost 5 bases, and 12 bases lay in between. The CDR3 is 13 residues long. Participants had their cohort set by participant-reported clinical history. The repertoire was sequenced with immunoSEQ multiplex PCR; TCRdb's copy has only in-frame clones and lacks some. The sample lists about 300,000 clones; around 85% were seen once. Sequencing was performed on PBMCs or T cells enriched from blood (not recorded which). The chain is built from TRBV10-3 and TRBJ1-2; a possible D gene is TRBD1 (5 bases). This sequence was found in a woman between 45 and 65 years old who had recovered from COVID-19. CDR3 in amino acids: CAISTPDSYGYTF. Here the CDR3 DNA reads TGTGCCATCAGTACCCCCGACAGTTATGGCTACACCTTC.